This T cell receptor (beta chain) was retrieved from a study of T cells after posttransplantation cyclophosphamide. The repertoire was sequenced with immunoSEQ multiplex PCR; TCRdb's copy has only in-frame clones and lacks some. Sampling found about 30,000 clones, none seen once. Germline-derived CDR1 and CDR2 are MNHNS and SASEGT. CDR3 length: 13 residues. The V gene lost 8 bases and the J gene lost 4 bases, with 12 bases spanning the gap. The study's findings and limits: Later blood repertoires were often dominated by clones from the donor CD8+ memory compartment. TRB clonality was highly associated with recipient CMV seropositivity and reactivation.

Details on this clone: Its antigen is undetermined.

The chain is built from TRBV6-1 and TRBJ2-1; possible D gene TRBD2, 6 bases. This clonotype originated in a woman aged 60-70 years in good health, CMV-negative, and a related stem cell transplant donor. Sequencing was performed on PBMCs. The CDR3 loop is CASRTGGYNEQFF. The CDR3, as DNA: TGTGCCAGCCGGACTGGGGGGTACAATGAGCAGTTCTTC.